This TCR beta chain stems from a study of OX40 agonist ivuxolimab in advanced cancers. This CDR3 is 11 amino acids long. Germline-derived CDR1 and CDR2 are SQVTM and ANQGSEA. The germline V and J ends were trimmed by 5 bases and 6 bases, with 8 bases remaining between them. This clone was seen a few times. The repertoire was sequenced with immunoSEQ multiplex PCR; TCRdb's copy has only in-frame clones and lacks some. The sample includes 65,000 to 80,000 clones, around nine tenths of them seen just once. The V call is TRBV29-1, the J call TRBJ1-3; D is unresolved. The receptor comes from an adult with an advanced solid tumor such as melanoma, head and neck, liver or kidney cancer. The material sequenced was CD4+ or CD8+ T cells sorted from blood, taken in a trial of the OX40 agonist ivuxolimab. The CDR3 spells CSVPGENTIYF. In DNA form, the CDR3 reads TGCAGCGTTCCGGGAGAAAACACCATATATTTT. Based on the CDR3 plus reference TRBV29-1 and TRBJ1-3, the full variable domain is SAVISQKPSRDICQRGTSLTIQCQVDSQVTMMFWYRQQPGQSLTLIATANQGSEATYESGFVIDKFPISRPNLTFSTLTVSNMSPEDSSIYLCSVPGENTIYFGEGSWLTVV.